Each of the 25 T cell receptor beta chains below was sequenced from the same sample in a study of blood T cell repertoires in COVID-19. Clones were read by immunoSEQ multiplex PCR, and TCRdb kept only the in-frame ones, dropping some. This sample has tens of thousands of clones, with over 75% found just once. Sequenced sample: peripheral blood. The receptors shown here come from an older man with active or convalescent COVID-19.

V is TRBV10-3 and J is TRBJ2-2; TRBD1 aligns across 11 bases. This CDR3 is 16 amino acids long. CDR1 ENHRY and CDR2 SYGVKD come from the germline V gene. Trimming took 6 bases from V and 4 from J; bases not matched to a gene: 7. This chain's CDR3 is CAISNGQGAGTGELFF. CDR3 sequence (DNA): TGTGCCATCAGCAACGGACAGGGGGCAGGCACCGGGGAGCTGTTTTTT.

The J gene is TRBJ1-2, the V gene TRBV28; D unresolved. Per germline, CDR1 MDHEN and CDR2 SYDVKM. Trimming removed 6 bases at V and 4 bases at J, with 12 bases between. This CDR3 is built from 13 residues. CDR3 in DNA: TGTGCCAGCAGGCCCCGGGGTAGCTATGGCTACACCTTC. Protein product: CASRPRGSYGYTF.

CDR3 residues: CASSTRDITDTQYF. The CDR3 region has the DNA TGTGCCAGCAGCACGCGGGATATCACAGATACGCAGTATTTT. The V gene is TRBV7-9, the J gene TRBJ2-3; perhaps TRBD2 as D (6 bases). The CDR3 is 14 amino acids. V was clipped by 5 bases and J by 2 bases, with 11 bases between them. In germline, CDR1 is SEHNR, CDR2 FQNEAQ (reference sequence).

This rearrangement joins TRBV28 to TRBJ1-1; 8 positions agree with TRBD1. The CDR3 consists of 14 residues. J was trimmed by 5 bases and V by 2 bases; bases with no gene match: 4. Germline CDR1 MDHEN, CDR2 SYDVKM. CDR3: CASSLQGAKTEAFF. DNA of the CDR3: TGTGCCAGCAGTTTACAGGGGGCGAAGACTGAAGCTTTCTTT.

This clone has at least ten counts. The J gene is TRBJ1-1, the V gene TRBV30; no firm D call. Trimming took off 4 bases at V and 1 base at J, with 4 bases between the two ends. The germline CDR1 and CDR2 sequences are GTSNPN and SVGIG (reference sequence). The CDR3 extends over 11 amino acids. CDR3 in amino acids: CAWIQNTEAFF. CDR3 coding DNA: TGTGCCTGGATCCAGAACACTGAAGCTTTCTTT.

This clone was counted a single time. The rearrangement joins TRBV5-4 to TRBJ2-1; 7 positions agree with TRBD2. Germline V CDR1 and CDR2: SGHNT, YYREEE (reference sequence). CDR3 length: 15 amino acids. J lost 6 bases, V lost 7 bases, and 13 bases had no gene match. This CDR3 is CASQRRAGEGNEQFF. The DNA for the CDR3 is TGTGCCAGCCAAAGGAGGGCGGGAGAGGGCAATGAGCAGTTCTTC.

V and J are TRBV6-5 and TRBJ2-7; 13 nucleotides align to TRBD2. Germline trimming cut 4 bases from V and 2 bases from J; bases unmatched to any gene: 2. The CDR3 runs 15 residues. Germline V CDR1 and CDR2: MNHEY, SVGAGI. The CDR3 coding sequence is TGTGCCAGCAGTTCGGGGACTAGCGGGACCTACGAGCAGTACTTC. Its translation is CASSSGTSGTYEQYF.

The chain has TRBV29-1 and TRBJ1-1; no definite D call. The germline gives CDR1 SQVTM, CDR2 ANQGSEA. This CDR3 has 14 residues. V was shortened by 1 base and J by 6 bases, with 15 bases between the two germline ends. DNA for the CDR3: TGCAGCGTTGAAGGCTTGAGGGAGGGAGCTGAAGCTTTCTTT. The encoded protein is CSVEGLREGAEAFF. Full variable domain (outside the CDR3, taken from reference TRBV29-1 and TRBJ1-1): SAVISQKPSRDICQRGTSLTIQCQVDSQVTMMFWYRQQPGQSLTLIATANQGSEATYESGFVIDKFPISRPNLTFSTLTVSNMSPEDSSIYLCSVEGLREGAEAFFGQGTRLTVV.

The chain has TRBV28 and TRBJ2-7; 13 nucleotides match TRBD2. The CDR3 extends over 16 amino acids. Trimming cost V 6 bases and J 2 bases; bases outside gene matches: 7. Germline values: CDR1 MDHEN, CDR2 SYDVKM. CDR3 DNA: TGTGCCAGCAGGCCGACTAGCGGGGGGAAACCCTACGAGCAGTACTTC. Translated: CASRPTSGGKPYEQYF. Combining the CDR3 with reference TRBV28 and TRBJ2-7 gives the whole variable domain DVKVTQSSRYLVKRTGEKVFLECVQDMDHENMFWYRQDPGLGLRLIYFSYDVKMKEKGDIPEGYSVSREKKERFSLILESASTNQTSMYLCASRPTSGGKPYEQYFGPGTRLTVT.

The chain uses TRBV10-3 and TRBJ2-1, with 8 nucleotides matching TRBD2. The CDR3 runs 15 residues. Germline CDR1 ENHRY, CDR2 SYGVKD. J gave up 10 bases and V 0 bases, and 8 bases lay outside the gene matches. CDR3 amino acids: CAISESDSGGREQFF. CDR3 bases: TGTGCCATCAGTGAGTCGGACAGCGGGGGACGGGAGCAGTTCTTC.

The rearrangement joins TRBV7-3 to TRBJ1-5; 11 nucleotides line up with TRBD1. The J segment lost 4 bases and the V segment lost 7 bases, leaving 6 bases of the junction unmatched. Germline loops: CDR1 SGHTA, CDR2 FQGTGA. The CDR3 has 15 residues. CDR3 loop: CASNTGTGGNQPQHF. In nucleotides, the CDR3 is TGTGCCAGCAACACCGGGACAGGGGGTAATCAGCCCCAGCATTTT.

The chain links TRBV6-5 to TRBJ2-2, with a possible D match to TRBD1 (5 bases). The CDR3 spans 12 residues. Germline CDR1 is MNHEY and CDR2 is SVGAGI. V was cut by 10 bases and J by 4 bases, with 10 bases left in between. The DNA of the CDR3 is TGTGCCACCGGACAATTCACCGGGGAGCTGTTTTTT. Encoded protein: CATGQFTGELFF.

The V call is TRBV4-1, the J call TRBJ2-5, with 9 nucleotides matching TRBD2. The germline V gene encodes CDR1 MGHRA and CDR2 YSYEKL. CDR3 length: 14 amino acids. Unmatched junction bases numbered 2, after V lost 4 bases and J lost 2 bases. CDR3: CASSLGLAQETQYF. The DNA of the CDR3 is TGCGCCAGCAGCCTCGGACTAGCGCAAGAGACCCAGTACTTC.

The chain is built from TRBV28 and TRBJ2-7, with 7 bases matching TRBD2. The junction had 7 bases not matched to a gene; V was cut back by 5 bases and J by 0 bases. The CDR3 has 15 residues. Germline values: CDR1 MDHEN, CDR2 SYDVKM. CDR3 protein: CASSRGGVSSYEQYF. In DNA form, the CDR3 reads TGTGCCAGCAGTCGGGGAGGGGTTAGCTCCTACGAGCAGTACTTC.

This chain joins TRBV6-5 and TRBJ2-3; 7 bases map to TRBD1. Germline CDR1 and CDR2: MNHEY and SVGAGI. The CDR3 loop spans 14 amino acids. Trimming cost V 6 bases and J 2 bases; bases outside gene matches: 5. The CDR3 DNA reads as TGTGCCAGCAGCCGGGACAGCCTCACAGATACGCAGTATTTT. It specifies CASSRDSLTDTQYF.

V is TRBV7-2 and J is TRBJ1-5, with 9 nucleotides matching TRBD1. Trimming cost V 0 bases and J 7 bases; bases outside gene matches: 1. Per the germline V gene, CDR1 is SGHTA and CDR2 is FQGNSA. The CDR3 covers 14 residues. The CDR3 sequence is CASSLATGGQPQHF. The CDR3 nucleotides are TGTGCCAGCAGCTTAGCGACAGGGGGGCAGCCCCAGCATTTT.

The CDR3 loop reads CASSEAGGGLNSPLHF. DNA for the CDR3: TGTGCCAGCAGTGAGGCGGGCGGGGGGCTAAATTCACCCCTCCACTTT. V usage is TRBV2 and J usage is TRBJ1-6; weak D call: TRBD1 (6 bases). The CDR3 runs to 16 residues. The germline V and J ends were trimmed by 3 bases and 7 bases, with 16 bases remaining between them. The V gene's germline CDR1 is SNHLY and CDR2 FYNNEI.

Only a few counts were recorded for this clone. V and J are TRBV5-4 and TRBJ1-2; possibly TRBD1 for D (6 bases). V lost 0 bases and J lost 4, with 13 bases in between. Germline V lookup: CDR1 SGHNT, CDR2 YYREEE (reference sequence). The CDR3 is 15 amino acids. The CDR3 spells CASSLGQGLSYGYTF. The CDR3 nucleotides are TGTGCCAGCAGCTTGGGGCAGGGGCTAAGCTATGGCTACACCTTC.

This clone appeared a single time. This chain uses TRBV7-2 with TRBJ2-7, with TRBD1 identical over 8 bases. Germline V gene lookup returns CDR1 SGHTA and CDR2 FQGNSA. This CDR3 contains 15 residues. The junction had 8 bases not matched to a gene; V was cut back by 5 bases and J by 2 bases. The CDR3 region has the DNA TGTGCCAGCAGCCAATCTGGGACAGGTCCCTACGAGCAGTACTTC. It is translated as CASSQSGTGPYEQYF.

This clone appeared a single time. DNA of the CDR3: TGTGCCACCGCGACACAGAACTATGGCTACACCTTC. Encoded protein: CATATQNYGYTF. This chain connects TRBV24-1 to TRBJ1-2; the D is unclear. Germline assignment: CDR1 KGHDR and CDR2 SFDVKD. The V end was cut by 9 bases, the J end by 2 bases, with 9 bases between. The CDR3 is 12 residues long.

The chain couples TRBV11-2 to TRBJ2-7; TRBD2 agrees at 7 bases. In germline, CDR1 is SGHAT, CDR2 FQNNGV. The CDR3 extends over 14 amino acids. J lost 6 bases, V lost 4 bases, and 9 bases had no gene match. CDR3 sequence reads: CASSSSGTSFEQYF. In DNA form, the CDR3 reads TGTGCCAGCAGCTCAAGCGGGACCTCATTCGAGCAGTACTTC.

This chain joins TRBV7-9 and TRBJ2-2, with D possibly matching TRBD1 (6 bases). The CDR3 covers 15 residues. The V end lost 6 bases, the J end lost 3 bases, and 14 bases lay between the germline ends. Germline V gene data show CDR1 as SEHNR and CDR2 as FQNEAQ (reference sequence). The chain's CDR3 is CASSRFGGDTGELFF. CDR3 coding DNA: TGTGCCAGCAGTCGCTTTGGGGGCGACACCGGGGAGCTGTTTTTT.

The chain uses TRBV7-9 and TRBJ1-2, with a possible D match to TRBD1 (5 bases). Germline V gene data show CDR1 as SEHNR and CDR2 as FQNEAQ (reference sequence). V gave up 1 base and J gave up 6 bases, with 15 bases separating them. The CDR3 totals 15 residues. CDR3 coding DNA: TGTGCCAGCAGCTTAGGGGGTAGGGGCCTAGATGGCTACACCTTC. It yields the protein CASSLGGRGLDGYTF.

Only a few counts were recorded for this clone. V gene TRBV30 combines with J gene TRBJ1-1; D gene uncertain. The germline V and J ends were trimmed by 2 bases and 7 bases, with 11 bases remaining between them. This CDR3 comprises 12 residues. The germline gives CDR1 GTSNPN, CDR2 SVGIG (reference sequence). CDR3: CAWSPAVLEAFF. CDR3 bases: TGTGCCTGGAGTCCGGCGGTCCTTGAAGCTTTCTTT.

The rearrangement links TRBV28 to TRBJ1-2; D gene uncertain. The V and J ends lost 6 bases and 3 bases respectively, with 14 bases between them. The CDR3 runs 14 residues. Germline V CDR1 and CDR2: MDHEN, SYDVKM. The CDR3 coding sequence is TGTGCCAGCAGCCCCGGGGTTAGGGACTATGGCTACACCTTC. Its translation is CASSPGVRDYGYTF.